The sequence of this T cell receptor beta chain was determined in a study of type 1 regulatory T cells. Findings and limits, study-wide: Type 1 regulatory T cells had a more restricted TCR repertoire than non-type 1 regulatory T cells.

TCRdb redid the calling of the reads with MiXCR, one entry per CDR3 protein. The sample yields roughly 60,000 distinct CDR3 sequences, less than 70% seen once. Trimming shortened V by 0 bases and J by 7 bases, and 7 bases separated the two germline ends. This CDR3 contains 13 residues. The germline V gene encodes CDR1 LGHDT and CDR2 YNNKEL (reference sequence). Worth noting for this clonotype: The antigen remains undetermined.

This clonotype was sampled from a human donor in good health. The sequenced sample consisted of cultured non-Tr1 T cells, either the whole culture or a sorted T cell fraction (not recorded which). The rearrangement joins TRBV3-1 to TRBJ2-1, with D perhaps matching TRBD2 (5 bases). The CDR3, as DNA: TGTGCCAGCAGCCAAGATCAGCGGAATGAGCAGTTCTTC. This translates into CASSQDQRNEQFF.